Following are 3 T cell receptor beta chains from one sample sequenced in a study of vaccination effects on CD4 cells after COVID-19. Produced via immunoSEQ multiplex PCR; TCRdb's table is partial and in-frame only. The sample has 70,000 or so clones, more than 70% seen once. Their antigen targets remain unknown. Following a 10-day culture, CD4+ T cells were purified. Source: CD4+ T cells from PBMCs cultured without peptide, taken before COVID-19 vaccination. The receptors derive from a human donor who received a COVID-19 vaccine.

J is TRBJ1-6 and V is TRBV5-1; maybe TRBD1 (6 bases). Looked up from germline, CDR1 is SGHRS and CDR2 is YFSETQ. This CDR3 is 14 amino acids long. V lost 1 base and J lost 8, with 10 bases in between. In nucleotides, the CDR3 is TGCGCCAGCAGCTTGACAGGGCCCTATTCACCCCTCCACTTT. Encoded protein: CASSLTGPYSPLHF.

This clone was seen a single time. The junction does not match germline at one end; this may be a read error. The chain recombines TRBV18 with TRBJ2-2; D is ambiguous. The germline CDR1 and CDR2 sequences are KGHSH and LQKENI. This CDR3 spans 15 amino acids. For the CDR3, the DNA is TGTGCCAGCTCTCCACCTGCACAGCTGACCGGGGAGCTGTTTTTT. Translated: CASSPPAQLTGELFF.

The J gene is TRBJ2-2, the V gene TRBV4-1; a possible D gene is TRBD1 (5 bases). Deletions cut 4 bases from V and 0 bases from J, with 9 bases between. CDR1 is MGHRA and CDR2 is YSYEKL in the germline V gene. This CDR3 contains 15 residues. Written as DNA, the CDR3 is TGCGCCAGCAGCCTTTCACAGGCGAACACCGGGGAGCTGTTTTTT. It yields the protein CASSLSQANTGELFF.